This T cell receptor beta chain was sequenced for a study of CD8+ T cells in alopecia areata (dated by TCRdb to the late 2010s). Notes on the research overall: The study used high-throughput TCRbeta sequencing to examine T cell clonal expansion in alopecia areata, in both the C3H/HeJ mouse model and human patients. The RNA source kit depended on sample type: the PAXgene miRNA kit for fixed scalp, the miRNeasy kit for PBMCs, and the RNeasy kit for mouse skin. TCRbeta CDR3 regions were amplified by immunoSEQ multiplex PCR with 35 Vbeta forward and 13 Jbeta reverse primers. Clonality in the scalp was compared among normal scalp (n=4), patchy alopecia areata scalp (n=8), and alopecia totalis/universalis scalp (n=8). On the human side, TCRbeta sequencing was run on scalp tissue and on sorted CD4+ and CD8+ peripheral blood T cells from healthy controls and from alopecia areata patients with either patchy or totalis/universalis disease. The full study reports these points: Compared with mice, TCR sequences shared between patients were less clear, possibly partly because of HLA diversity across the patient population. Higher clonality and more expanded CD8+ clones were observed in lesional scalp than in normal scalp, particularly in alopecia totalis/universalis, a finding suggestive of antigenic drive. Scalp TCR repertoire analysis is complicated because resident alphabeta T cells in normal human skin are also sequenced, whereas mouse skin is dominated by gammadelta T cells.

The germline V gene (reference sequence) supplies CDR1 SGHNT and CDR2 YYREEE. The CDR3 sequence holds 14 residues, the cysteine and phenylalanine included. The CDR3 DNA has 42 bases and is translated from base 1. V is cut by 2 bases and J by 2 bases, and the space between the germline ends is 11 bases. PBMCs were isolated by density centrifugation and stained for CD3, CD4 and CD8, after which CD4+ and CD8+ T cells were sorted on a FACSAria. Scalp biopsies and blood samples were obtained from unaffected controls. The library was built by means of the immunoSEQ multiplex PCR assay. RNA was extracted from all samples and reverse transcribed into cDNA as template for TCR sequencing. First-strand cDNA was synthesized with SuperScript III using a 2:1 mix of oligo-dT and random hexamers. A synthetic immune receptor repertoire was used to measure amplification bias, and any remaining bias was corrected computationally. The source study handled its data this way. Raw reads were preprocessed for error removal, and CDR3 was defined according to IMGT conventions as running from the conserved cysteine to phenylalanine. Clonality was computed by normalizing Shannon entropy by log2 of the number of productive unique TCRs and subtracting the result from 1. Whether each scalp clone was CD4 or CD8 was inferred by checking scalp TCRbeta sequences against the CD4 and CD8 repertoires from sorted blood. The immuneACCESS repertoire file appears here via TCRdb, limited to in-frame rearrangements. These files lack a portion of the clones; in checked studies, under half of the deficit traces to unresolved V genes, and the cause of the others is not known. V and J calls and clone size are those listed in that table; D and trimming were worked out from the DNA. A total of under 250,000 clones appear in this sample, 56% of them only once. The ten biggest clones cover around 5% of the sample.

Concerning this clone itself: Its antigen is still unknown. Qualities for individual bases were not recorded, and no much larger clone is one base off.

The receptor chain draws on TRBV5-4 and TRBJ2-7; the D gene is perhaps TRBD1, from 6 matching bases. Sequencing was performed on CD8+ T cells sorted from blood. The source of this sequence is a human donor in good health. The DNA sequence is TGTGCCAGCAGCTTTCCCGGGGACACCTACGAGCAGTACTTC. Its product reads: CASSFPGDTYEQYF.